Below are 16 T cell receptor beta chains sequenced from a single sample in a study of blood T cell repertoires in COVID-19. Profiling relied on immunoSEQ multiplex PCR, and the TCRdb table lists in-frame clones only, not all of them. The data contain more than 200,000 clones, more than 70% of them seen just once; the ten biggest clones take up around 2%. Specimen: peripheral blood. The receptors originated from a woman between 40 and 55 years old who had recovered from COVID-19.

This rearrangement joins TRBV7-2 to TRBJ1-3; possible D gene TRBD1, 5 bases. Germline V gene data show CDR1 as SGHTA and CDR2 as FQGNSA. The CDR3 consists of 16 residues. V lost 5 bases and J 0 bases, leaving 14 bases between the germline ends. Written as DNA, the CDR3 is TGTGCCAGCAGCCCCAGACAGTCGAACTCTGGAAACACCATATATTTT. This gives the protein CASSPRQSNSGNTIYF. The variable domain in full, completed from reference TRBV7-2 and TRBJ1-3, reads GAGVSQSPSNKVTEKGKDVELRCDPISGHTALYWYRQSLGQGLEFLIYFQGNSAPDKSGLPSDRFSAERTGGSVSTLTIQRTQQEDSAVYLCASSPRQSNSGNTIYFGEGSWLTVV.

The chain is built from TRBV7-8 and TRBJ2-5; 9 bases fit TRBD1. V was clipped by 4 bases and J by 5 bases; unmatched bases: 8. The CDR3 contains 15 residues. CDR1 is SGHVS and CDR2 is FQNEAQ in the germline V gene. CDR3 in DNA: TGTGCCAGCAGCTCGACCCGGACAGGGGCCGAGACCCAGTACTTC. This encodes CASSSTRTGAETQYF.

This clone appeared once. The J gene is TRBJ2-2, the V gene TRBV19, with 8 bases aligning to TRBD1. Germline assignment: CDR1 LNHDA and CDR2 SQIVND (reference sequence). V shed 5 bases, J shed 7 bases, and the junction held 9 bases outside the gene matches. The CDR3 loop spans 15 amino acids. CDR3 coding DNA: TGTGCCAGTAGTGCCGGACAGGGAGTGGGCGGGGAGCTGTTTTTT. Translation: CASSAGQGVGGELFF.

The CDR3 sequence: CASSLAGGPTNEKLFF. The CDR3, as DNA: TGTGCCAGCAGCTTAGCGGGGGGGCCAACTAATGAAAAACTGTTTTTT. The chain couples TRBV7-2 to TRBJ1-4, with TRBD1 as a possible D gene (6 bases). The germline V gene encodes CDR1 SGHTA and CDR2 FQGNSA. V was clipped by 0 bases and J by 0 bases, with 8 bases between them. The CDR3 extends over 16 amino acids.

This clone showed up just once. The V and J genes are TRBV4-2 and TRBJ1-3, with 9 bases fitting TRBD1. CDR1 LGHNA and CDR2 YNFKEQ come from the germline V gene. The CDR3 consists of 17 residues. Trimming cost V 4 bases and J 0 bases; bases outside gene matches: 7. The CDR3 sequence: CASSPIGTGYSGNTIYF. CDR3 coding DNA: TGTGCCAGCAGCCCGATCGGGACAGGGTACTCTGGAAACACCATATATTTT.

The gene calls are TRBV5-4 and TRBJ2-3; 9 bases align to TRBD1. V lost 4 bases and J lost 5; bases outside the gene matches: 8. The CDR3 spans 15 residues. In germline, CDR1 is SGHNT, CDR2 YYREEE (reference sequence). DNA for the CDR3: TGTGCCAGCAGCGCTACGACAGGGGGGAGAGATACGCAGTATTTT. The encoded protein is CASSATTGGRDTQYF.

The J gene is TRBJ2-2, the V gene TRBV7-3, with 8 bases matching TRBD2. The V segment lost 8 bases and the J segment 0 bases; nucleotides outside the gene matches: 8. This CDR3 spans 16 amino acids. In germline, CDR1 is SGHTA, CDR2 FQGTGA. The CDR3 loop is CASAAPGLANTGELFF. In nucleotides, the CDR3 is TGTGCCAGCGCTGCCCCGGGACTAGCGAACACCGGGGAGCTGTTTTTT.

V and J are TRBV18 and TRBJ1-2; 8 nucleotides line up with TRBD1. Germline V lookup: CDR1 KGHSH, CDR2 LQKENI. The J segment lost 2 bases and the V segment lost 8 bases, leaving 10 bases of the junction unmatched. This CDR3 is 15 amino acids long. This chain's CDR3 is CASTRPGQENYGYTF. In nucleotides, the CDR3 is TGTGCCAGCACGAGACCGGGACAGGAAAACTATGGCTACACCTTC.

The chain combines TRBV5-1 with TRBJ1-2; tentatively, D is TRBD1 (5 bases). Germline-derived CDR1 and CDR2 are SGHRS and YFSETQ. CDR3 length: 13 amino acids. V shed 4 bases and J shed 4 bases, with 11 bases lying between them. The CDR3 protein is CASSPGWGYGYTF. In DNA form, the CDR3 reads TGCGCCAGCAGCCCAGGGTGGGGCTATGGCTACACCTTC.

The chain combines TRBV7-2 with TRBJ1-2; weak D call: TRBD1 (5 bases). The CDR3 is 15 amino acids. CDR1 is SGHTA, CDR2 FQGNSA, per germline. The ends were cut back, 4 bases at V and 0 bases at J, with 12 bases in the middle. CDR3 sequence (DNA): TGTGCCAGCAGCTCCACAGGTATAGCTAACTATGGCTACACCTTC. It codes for CASSSTGIANYGYTF.

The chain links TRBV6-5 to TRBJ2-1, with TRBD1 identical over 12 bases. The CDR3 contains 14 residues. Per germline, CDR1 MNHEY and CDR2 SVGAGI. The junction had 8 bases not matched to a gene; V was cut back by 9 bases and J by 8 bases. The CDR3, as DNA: TGTGCCAGTCGGGACAGGGGGCTTGGTGATGAGCAGTTCTTC. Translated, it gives CASRDRGLGDEQFF.

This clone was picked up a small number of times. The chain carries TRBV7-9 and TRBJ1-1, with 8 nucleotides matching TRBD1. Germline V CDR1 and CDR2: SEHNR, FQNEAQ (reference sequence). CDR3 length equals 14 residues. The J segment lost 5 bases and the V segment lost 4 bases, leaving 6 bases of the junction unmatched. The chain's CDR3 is CASSSTGGYTEAFF. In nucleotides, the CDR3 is TGTGCCAGCAGCTCTACAGGGGGTTATACTGAAGCTTTCTTT.

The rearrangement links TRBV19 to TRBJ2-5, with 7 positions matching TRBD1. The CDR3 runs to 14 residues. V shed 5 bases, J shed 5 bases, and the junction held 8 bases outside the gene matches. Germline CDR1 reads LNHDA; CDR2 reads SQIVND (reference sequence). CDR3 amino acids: CASSDRAGLETQYF. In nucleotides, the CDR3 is TGTGCCAGTAGTGACAGGGCAGGGTTGGAGACCCAGTACTTC.

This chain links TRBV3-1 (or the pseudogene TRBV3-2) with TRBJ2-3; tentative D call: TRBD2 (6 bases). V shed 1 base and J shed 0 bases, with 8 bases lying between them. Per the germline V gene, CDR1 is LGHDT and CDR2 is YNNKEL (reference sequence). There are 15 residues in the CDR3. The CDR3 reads CASSQGGTSTDTQYF. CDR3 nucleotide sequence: TGTGCCAGCAGCCAAGGGGGGACTAGCACAGATACGCAGTATTTT.

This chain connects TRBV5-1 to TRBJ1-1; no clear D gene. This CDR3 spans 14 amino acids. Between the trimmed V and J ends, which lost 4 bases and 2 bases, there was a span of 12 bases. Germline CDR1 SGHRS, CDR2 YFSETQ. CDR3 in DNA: TGCGCCAGCAGCCCGAGATCGTACAACACTGAAGCTTTCTTT. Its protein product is CASSPRSYNTEAFF.

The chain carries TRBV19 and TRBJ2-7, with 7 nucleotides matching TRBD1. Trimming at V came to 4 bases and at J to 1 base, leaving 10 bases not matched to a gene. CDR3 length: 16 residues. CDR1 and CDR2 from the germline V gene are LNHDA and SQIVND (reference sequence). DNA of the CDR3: TGTGCCAGTAGTAGGTCCGGGACAGCTTTTTCCTACGAGCAGTACTTC. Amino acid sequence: CASSRSGTAFSYEQYF.